This entry lists 13 T cell receptor beta chains sequenced from one sample in a study of CD8+ T cells in alopecia areata. Extracted RNA was reverse transcribed into cDNA, the sequencing template. Measured with immunoSEQ multiplex PCR; TCRdb has only the in-frame clones, and not every one. Among hundreds of thousands of clones, over 45% were seen once, and the ten largest hold more than 0.85%. Treatment here: oral pan-JAK inhibitor, 5-10 mg twice daily. This material consisted of CD4+ T cells sorted from blood, taken around week 52, from a patient treated with tofacitinib. These receptors were taken from a human donor with alopecia areata.

The genes are TRBV2 and TRBJ2-1; weak D call: TRBD2 (5 bases). Between the trimmed V and J ends, which lost 7 bases and 10 bases, there was a span of 17 bases. The CDR3 contains 13 residues. Germline V gene sequence: CDR1 SNHLY, CDR2 FYNNEI. CDR3 loop: CASIKLESYEQFF. Written as DNA, the CDR3 is TGTGCCAGCATTAAACTAGAATCGTACGAGCAGTTCTTC.

This rearrangement joins TRBV7-9 to TRBJ1-6; TRBD1 is a possible D gene (5 bases). The CDR3 totals 15 residues. V was pared by 5 bases and J by 9 bases, with 17 bases between. Germline CDR1 and CDR2: SEHNR and FQNEAQ (reference sequence). CDR3 DNA sequence: TGTGCCAGCAGCCTACCAACAGGACAAGGTTCACCCCTCCACTTT. Translation gives CASSLPTGQGSPLHF.

The CDR3 DNA sequence: TGTGCCTGGACCAGGGTCTTCGGGGGCTACACCTTC. Translating gives CAWTRVFGGYTF. The V and J genes are TRBV30 and TRBJ1-2; possible D gene TRBD1, 5 bases. Trimming took 4 bases from V and 8 from J, leaving 14 bases between them. Per the germline V gene, CDR1 is GTSNPN and CDR2 is SVGIG (reference sequence). The CDR3 loop spans 12 amino acids.

V and J are TRBV6-5 and TRBJ2-3, with D perhaps being TRBD1 or TRBD2 (6 bases each). The CDR3 length is 12 residues. Looked up from germline, CDR1 is MNHEY and CDR2 is SVGAGI. Trimming took 7 bases from V and 8 from J, leaving 13 bases between them. DNA of the CDR3: TGTGCCAGCAACGGGGGCCGGGGTACGCAGTATTTT. The encoded protein is CASNGGRGTQYF.

V gene TRBV13 combines with J gene TRBJ2-3; D possibly corresponds to TRBD1 (5 bases). Germline lookup yields CDR1 PRHDT and CDR2 FYEKMQ (reference sequence). Trimming pared 6 bases from V and 0 bases from J, leaving 10 bases between. The CDR3 has 14 residues. The CDR3 region is CASSQGSSTDTQYF. In DNA, the CDR3 is TGTGCCAGCAGTCAGGGTTCTAGCACAGATACGCAGTATTTT.

This chain links TRBV7-9 with TRBJ2-7; D is undetermined. The germline CDR1 and CDR2 sequences are SEHNR and FQNEAQ (reference sequence). V was pared by 4 bases and J by 2 bases, with 9 bases between. This CDR3 spans 13 amino acids. DNA for the CDR3: TGTGCCAGCAGCTATGAGTGGGCCTACGAGCAGTACTTC. Amino acids: CASSYEWAYEQYF.

V usage is TRBV5-4 and J usage is TRBJ1-2; D possibly corresponds to TRBD1 (6 bases). V was cut by 5 bases and J by 2 bases, with 16 bases left in between. Germline CDR1 is SGHNT and CDR2 is YYREEE (reference sequence). CDR3 length: 15 residues. CDR3 DNA sequence: TGTGCCAGCAGACCCCGGACCGGGGGCAACTATGGCTACACCTTC. As protein: CASRPRTGGNYGYTF.

This clone has more than one count but fewer than ten. The V and J genes are TRBV7-9 and TRBJ2-5, with D tentatively TRBD2 (7 bases). The germline V gene has CDR1 SEHNR and CDR2 FQNEAQ (reference sequence). V lost 5 bases, J lost 7 bases, and 17 bases lay in between. The CDR3 has 14 amino acids. In DNA form, the CDR3 reads TGTGCCAGCAGCCCCGCGGGGGCGATCTTGACCCAGTACTTC. This codes for CASSPAGAILTQYF.

The sample holds a few counts of this clone. The V gene is TRBV7-8, the J gene TRBJ2-7; perhaps TRBD1 as D (5 bases). Germline V gives CDR1 SGHVS, CDR2 FQNEAQ. The CDR3 covers 14 residues. The V gene lost 1 base and the J gene lost 4 bases, with 11 bases spanning the gap. CDR3 nucleotides: TGTGCCAGCAGCTTAGTCAGGGTGGATTACGAGCAGTACTTC. Translation gives CASSLVRVDYEQYF.

The sample holds many counts of this clone. Relative to the germline gene, one junction end is altered; a read error may explain this. V and J are TRBV7-3 and TRBJ1-2; 10 bases align to TRBD1. CDR1 is SGHTA and CDR2 is FQGTGA in the germline V gene. The CDR3 runs 14 residues. The CDR3 protein is CASSSLPKTGGYTF. The CDR3 DNA follows: TGTGCCAGCAGCTCACTCCCCAAGACAGGGGGCTATACCTTC.

The chain employs TRBV30 and TRBJ1-1, with D maybe TRBD1 (5 bases). The CDR3 contains 12 residues. The germline gives CDR1 GTSNPN, CDR2 SVGIG (reference sequence). V was shortened by 1 base and J by 3 bases, with 6 bases between the two germline ends. CDR3 nucleotides: TGTGCCTGGAGTGGGGGACACACTGAAGCTTTCTTT. As protein: CAWSGGHTEAFF.

The chain joins TRBV25-1 to TRBJ2-2; D unclear. Germline assignment: CDR1 MGHDK and CDR2 SYGVNS. This CDR3 contains 14 residues. The germline V and J ends were trimmed by 2 bases and 0 bases, with 4 bases remaining between them. The DNA for the CDR3 is TGTGCCAGCAGTGAACCGGCGAACACCGGGGAGCTGTTTTTT. This encodes CASSEPANTGELFF.

The J gene is TRBJ1-2, the V gene TRBV9; a possible D gene is TRBD1 (5 bases). V shed 3 bases and J shed 6 bases, with 12 bases lying between them. There are 13 residues in the CDR3. The V gene's germline CDR1 is SGDLS and CDR2 YYNGEE. As DNA, the CDR3 is TGTGCCAGCAGCGCAGGGTTGGATGATGGCTACACCTTC. It yields the protein CASSAGLDDGYTF. The full variable domain, rest sourced from reference TRBV9 and TRBJ1-2, is DSGVTQTPKHLITATGQRVTLRCSPRSGDLSVYWYQQSLDQGLQFLIQYYNGEERAKGNILERFSAQQFPDLHSELNLSSLELGDSALYFCASSAGLDDGYTFGSGTRLTVV.